A selection of T cell receptor beta chains follows, all from one sample in a study of cytomegalovirus exposure and HLA in healthy donors. The method was immunoSEQ multiplex PCR; TCRdb's version includes in-frame clones alone and lacks a portion of them. Of around 200,000 clones in the sample, roughly 82% were seen once. The sequenced material came from PBMCs. Source of these receptors: a girl aged 2-15 years in good health and CMV-seropositive. The CDR3 runs from the conserved cysteine through the conserved F or W. Each record gives: clone size, J gene, V gene, D gene, CDR3 DNA, CDR3 protein. A D gene is named only where the DNA matches it firmly. Rows give clone size only sometimes, using once, few, many, or a class for an expanded clone.

NA,TRBJ1-1,TRBV14,NA,TGTGCCAGCAGCCGACAGACAGGATTGAACACTGAAGCTTTCTTT,CASSRQTGLNTEAFF
NA,TRBJ1-2,TRBV7-3,TRBD1,TGTGCCAGCAGGCCTCCGGGGACAGTTACTAACCTCTATGGCTACACCTTC,CASRPPGTVTNLYGYTF
NA,TRBJ2-3,TRBV9,NA,TGTGCCAGCAGCCCAAGGACAGACCGCACAGATACGCAGTATTTT,CASSPRTDRTDTQYF
once,TRBJ1-1,TRBV6-1,NA,TGTGCCAGCAGTGAATACCGGACTGAAGCTTTCTTT,CASSEYRTEAFF
NA,TRBJ2-2,TRBV5-4,TRBD2,TGTGCCAGCAGCTTGGCCGGGGCGGGAGGCAACACCGGGGAGCTGTTTTTT,CASSLAGAGGNTGELFF
NA,TRBJ2-1,TRBV5-4,TRBD2,TGTGCCAGCAGCTTGACTAGCGGGGGATACAATGAGCAGTTCTTC,CASSLTSGGYNEQFF
NA,TRBJ2-1,TRBV7-3,TRBD2,TGTGCCAGCAGCACAGGACTAGATGCCGAGCAGTTCTTC,CASSTGLDAEQFF
few,TRBJ2-3,TRBV29-1,NA,TGCAGCGTCCTAAGGGGGTATGCTAGCACAGATACGCAGTATTTT,CSVLRGYASTDTQYF
NA,TRBJ1-2,TRBV30,NA,TGTGCCTGGAGTTCCGGACCAGGGTATGGCTACACCTTC,CAWSSGPGYGYTF
NA,TRBJ2-2,TRBV7-3,NA,TGTGCCAGCAGCTTATCGAACCTATATACCGGGGAGCTGTTTTTT,CASSLSNLYTGELFF
NA,TRBJ2-5,TRBV6-5,TRBD2,TGTGCCTGCGGGGGGAGAGAGACCCAGTACTTC,CACGGRETQYF
NA,TRBJ2-2,TRBV6-5,NA,TGTGCCAGCAGTTACGGAGAGCGCCCCTTGGCTGGGGAGCTGTTTTTT,CASSYGERPLAGELFF
few,TRBJ2-3,TRBV7-6,NA,TGTGCCAGCAGCTTACTGACACCCTCGAGCACAGATACGCAGTATTTT,CASSLLTPSSTDTQYF
NA,TRBJ1-5,TRBV30,NA,TGTGCCTGGAGTTTGACAGTGAGAGGTTATCAGCCCCAGCATTTT,CAWSLTVRGYQPQHF
NA,TRBJ1-2,TRBV5-4,NA,TGTGCCAGCAGCTGGGCGCTAGGGGCGGACTATGGCTACACCTTC,CASSWALGADYGYTF
once,TRBJ2-7,TRBV6-1,TRBD1,TGTGCCAGCAGTGGGGGACAGGGTTATTGCGAGCAGTACTTC,CASSGGQGYCEQYF
NA,TRBJ1-4,TRBV6-6,NA,TGTGCCAGCAGTGAGACGGGACACATGAGGAAACTGTTTTTT,CASSETGHMRKLFF
NA,TRBJ1-5,TRBV7-4,NA,TGTGCCAGCAGCTCCGCGAATCAGCCCCAGCATTTT,CASSSANQPQHF
NA,TRBJ1-5,TRBV19,NA,TGTGCCAGTACCGAGGAGTCGGGACTTAGCAATCAGCCCCAGCATTTT,CASTEESGLSNQPQHF
NA,TRBJ2-7,TRBV5-4,NA,TGTGCCAGCAGATCCGAGTCTTACGAGCAGTACTTC,CASRSESYEQYF
NA,TRBJ2-7,TRBV9,NA,TGTGCCAGCAGCGTAACCAGCGGACCCTACGAGCAGTACTTC,CASSVTSGPYEQYF
NA,TRBJ2-1,TRBV10-1,NA,TGCGCCAGCAGTGACCCAGCGGTTTACAATGAGCAGTTCTTC,CASSDPAVYNEQFF
once,TRBJ2-1,TRBV11-3,TRBD2,TGTGCCAGCAGCTGGGGTGGGACTAGCGGGCGCGATGAGCAGTTCTTC,CASSWGGTSGRDEQFF
once,TRBJ1-2,TRBV5-1,NA,TGCGCCAGCAGCCCGGGTCGGGGGGCAGACTATGGCTACACCTTC,CASSPGRGADYGYTF
few,TRBJ1-2,TRBV4-1,NA,TGCGCCAGCAGCCAACGAGTTGAAACAGGGTTCTATGGCTACACCTTC,CASSQRVETGFYGYTF
NA,TRBJ2-1,TRBV12-5,TRBD1,TGTGCTAGTGGTTTGGCGGGGCAGGGGGCGATTGAGCAGTTCTTC,CASGLAGQGAIEQFF
NA,TRBJ2-1,TRBV7-9,TRBD2,TGTGCCAGCAGCGGACTAGCGGGAGGTATTTCCAATGAGCAGTTCTTC,CASSGLAGGISNEQFF
NA,TRBJ1-5,TRBV9,TRBD1,TGTGCCAGCAGCTTCGGGACAGGGGACCAGCCCCAGCATTTT,CASSFGTGDQPQHF
NA,TRBJ1-5,TRBV7-8,NA,TGTGCCAGCAGCCACACGGGGGGGGATCAGCCCCAGCATTTT,CASSHTGGDQPQHF
few,TRBJ2-7,TRBV6-1,TRBD1,TGTGCCAGCAGTGAACCGGGACAGGGGTCCCCCTACGAGCAGTACTTC,CASSEPGQGSPYEQYF
NA,TRBJ2-1,TRBV27,TRBD2,TGTGCCAGCGGCCCGGGACTAGCGGGAGGGGAGCAGTTCTTC,CASGPGLAGGEQFF
NA,TRBJ1-2,TRBV28,NA,TGTGCCAGCAGTTCCAGACAGGATGGCTACACCTTC,CASSSRQDGYTF
NA,TRBJ1-1,TRBV25-1,NA,TGTGCCACCGGGGGGGGCACTGAAGCTTTCTTT,CATGGGTEAFF
NA,TRBJ1-1,TRBV27,TRBD1,TGTGCCAGCAGTCCCCACAGGGGGCAGAACACTGAAGCTTTCTTT,CASSPHRGQNTEAFF
NA,TRBJ2-1,TRBV9,TRBD2,TGTGCCAGCAGCGTAGTATTTGGGAGGGATGAGCAGTTCTTC,CASSVVFGRDEQFF
few,TRBJ1-4,TRBV6-1,NA,TGTGCCAGCAGTGGAAGACAGAACAATGAAAAACTGTTTTTT,CASSGRQNNEKLFF
NA,TRBJ2-2,TRBV5-1,TRBD1,TGCGCCAGCAGCAAGGGGAGAAGGGACAGCATGAACACCGGGGAGCTGTTTTTT,CASSKGRRDSMNTGELFF
few,TRBJ2-3,TRBV19,NA,TGTGCCAGTAGTCCTCAGACAGGACCAGGGAGAGATACGCAGTATTTT,CASSPQTGPGRDTQYF
NA,TRBJ2-3,TRBV5-1,NA,TGCGCCAGCAGCTTGCCAAACAGGCAAGATACGCAGTATTTT,CASSLPNRQDTQYF
NA,TRBJ2-2,TRBV6-5,NA,TGTGCCAGCAGTTACTACGCCGGTGGGGAGCTGTTTTTT,CASSYYAGGELFF
NA,TRBJ2-1,TRBV18,NA,TGTGCCAGCTCACGGGACTTATCCTACAATGAGCAGTTCTTC,CASSRDLSYNEQFF
few,TRBJ1-1,TRBV30,NA,TGTGCCTGGAGTGTATCGGGTTACACTGAAGCTTTCTTT,CAWSVSGYTEAFF
few,TRBJ1-1,TRBV30,NA,TGTGCCTGGAGTGGTCCGGGGAACACTGAAGCTTTCTTT,CAWSGPGNTEAFF